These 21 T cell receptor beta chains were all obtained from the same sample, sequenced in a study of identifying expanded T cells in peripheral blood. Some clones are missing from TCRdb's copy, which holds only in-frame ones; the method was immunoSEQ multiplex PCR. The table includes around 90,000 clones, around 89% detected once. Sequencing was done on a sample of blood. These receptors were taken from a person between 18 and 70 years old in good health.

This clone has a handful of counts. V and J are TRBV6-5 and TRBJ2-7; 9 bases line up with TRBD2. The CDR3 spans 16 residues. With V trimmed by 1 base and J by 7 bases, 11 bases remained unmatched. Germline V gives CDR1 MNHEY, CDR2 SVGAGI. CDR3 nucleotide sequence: TGTGCCAGCAGTTACTTAACTAGCGGGCGTCCAGGGGAGCAGTACTTC. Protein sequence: CASSYLTSGRPGEQYF.

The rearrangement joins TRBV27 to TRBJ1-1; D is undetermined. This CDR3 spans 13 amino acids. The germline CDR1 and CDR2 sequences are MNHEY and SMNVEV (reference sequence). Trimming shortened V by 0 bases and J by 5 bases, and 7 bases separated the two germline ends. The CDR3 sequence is CASSLSPETEAFF. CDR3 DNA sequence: TGTGCCAGCAGTTTATCCCCGGAAACTGAAGCTTTCTTT.

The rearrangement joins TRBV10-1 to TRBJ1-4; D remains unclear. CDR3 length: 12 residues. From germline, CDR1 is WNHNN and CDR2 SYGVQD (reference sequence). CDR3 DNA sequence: TGCGCGACCTTTGCAACTAATGAAAAACTGTTTTTT. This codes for CATFATNEKLFF.

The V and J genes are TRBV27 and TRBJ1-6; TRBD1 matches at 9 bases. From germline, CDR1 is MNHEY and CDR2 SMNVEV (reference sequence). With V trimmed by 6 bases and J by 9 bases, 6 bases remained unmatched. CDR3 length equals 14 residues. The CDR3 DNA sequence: TGTGCCAGCAGCTCGGACAGGGGTACTTCACCCCTCCACTTT. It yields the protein CASSSDRGTSPLHF.

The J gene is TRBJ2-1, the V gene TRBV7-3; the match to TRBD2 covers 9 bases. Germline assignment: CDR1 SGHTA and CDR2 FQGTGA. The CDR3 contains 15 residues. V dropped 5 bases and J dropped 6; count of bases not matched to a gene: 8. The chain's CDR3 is CASSRGLAGPNEQFF. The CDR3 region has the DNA TGTGCCAGCAGCCGTGGGCTAGCGGGACCCAATGAGCAGTTCTTC.

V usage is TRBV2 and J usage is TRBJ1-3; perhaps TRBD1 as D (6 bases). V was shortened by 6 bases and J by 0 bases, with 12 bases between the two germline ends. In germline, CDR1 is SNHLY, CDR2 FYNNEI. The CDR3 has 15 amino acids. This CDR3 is CASREGQASGNTIYF. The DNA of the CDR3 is TGTGCCAGCAGGGAGGGACAAGCCTCTGGAAACACCATATATTTT.

The CDR3 nucleotides are TGTGCAAGTCGCTCCCCCCGGACAGGGATTGGGTCTAACTATGGCTACACCTTC. Translating gives CASRSPRTGIGSNYGYTF. V is TRBV12-2 and J is TRBJ1-2; the table's D call of TRBD1 was not tested on the DNA. TRBV12-2 is an annotated pseudogene. CDR3 size: 18 residues.

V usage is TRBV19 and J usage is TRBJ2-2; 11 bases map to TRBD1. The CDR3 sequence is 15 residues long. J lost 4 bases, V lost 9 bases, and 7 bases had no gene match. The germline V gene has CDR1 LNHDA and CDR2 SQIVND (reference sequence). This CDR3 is CASSLDRGPTGELFF. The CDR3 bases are TGTGCCAGCAGCCTGGACAGGGGGCCCACCGGGGAGCTGTTTTTT. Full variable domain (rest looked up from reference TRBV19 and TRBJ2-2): DGGITQSPKYLFRKEGQNVTLSCEQNLNHDAMYWYRQDPGQGLRLIYYSQIVNDFQKGDIAEGYSVSREKKESFPLTVTSAQKNPTAFYLCASSLDRGPTGELFFGEGSRLTVL.

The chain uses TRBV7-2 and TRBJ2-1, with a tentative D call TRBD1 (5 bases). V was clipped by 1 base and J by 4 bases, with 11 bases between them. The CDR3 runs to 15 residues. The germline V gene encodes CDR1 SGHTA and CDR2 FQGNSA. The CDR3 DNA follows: TGTGCCAGCAGCTTAGGGCAGGGCCCTTACAATGAGCAGTTCTTC. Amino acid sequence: CASSLGQGPYNEQFF. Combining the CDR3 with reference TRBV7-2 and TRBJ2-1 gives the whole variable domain GAGVSQSPSNKVTEKGKDVELRCDPISGHTALYWYRQSLGQGLEFLIYFQGNSAPDKSGLPSDRFSAERTGGSVSTLTIQRTQQEDSAVYLCASSLGQGPYNEQFFGPGTRLTVL.

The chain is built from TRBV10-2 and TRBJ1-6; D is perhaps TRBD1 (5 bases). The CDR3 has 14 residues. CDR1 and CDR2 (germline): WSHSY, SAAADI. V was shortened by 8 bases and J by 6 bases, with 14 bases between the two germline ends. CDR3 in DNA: TGCGCCAGCCGACTTCAGGGTTTTAATTCACCCCTCCACTTT. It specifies CASRLQGFNSPLHF.

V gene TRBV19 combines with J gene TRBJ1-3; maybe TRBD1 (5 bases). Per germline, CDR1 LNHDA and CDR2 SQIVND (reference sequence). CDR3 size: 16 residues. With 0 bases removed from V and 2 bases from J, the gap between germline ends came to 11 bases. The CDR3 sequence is CASSIDLDNPGNTIYF. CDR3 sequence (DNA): TGTGCCAGTAGTATAGATCTGGACAACCCTGGAAACACCATATATTTT.

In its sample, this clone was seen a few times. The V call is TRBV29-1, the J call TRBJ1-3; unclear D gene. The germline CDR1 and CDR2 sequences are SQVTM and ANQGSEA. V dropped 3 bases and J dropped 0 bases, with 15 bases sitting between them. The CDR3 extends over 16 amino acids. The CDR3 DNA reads TGCAGCGTTGAGGGCAGGTCCAGCCTCTCTGGAAACACCATATATTTT. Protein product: CSVEGRSSLSGNTIYF.

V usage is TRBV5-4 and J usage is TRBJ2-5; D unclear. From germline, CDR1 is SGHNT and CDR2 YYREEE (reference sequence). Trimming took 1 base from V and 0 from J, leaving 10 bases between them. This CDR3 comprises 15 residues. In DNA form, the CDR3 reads TGTGCCAGCAGCTTGAGAGAGACGTACCAAGAGACCCAGTACTTC. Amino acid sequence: CASSLRETYQETQYF. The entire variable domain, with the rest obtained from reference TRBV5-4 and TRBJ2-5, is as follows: ETGVTQSPTHLIKTRGQQVTLRCSSQSGHNTVSWYQQALGQGPQFIFQYYREEENGRGNFPPRFSGLQFPNYSSELNVNALELDDSALYLCASSLRETYQETQYFGPGTRLLVL.

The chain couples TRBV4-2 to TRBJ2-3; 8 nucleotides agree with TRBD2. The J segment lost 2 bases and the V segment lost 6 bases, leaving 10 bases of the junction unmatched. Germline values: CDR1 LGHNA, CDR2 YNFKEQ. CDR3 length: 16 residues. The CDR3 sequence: CASRRTGTSLTDTQYF. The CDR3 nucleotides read TGTGCCAGCAGACGAACCGGGACTAGTCTCACAGATACGCAGTATTTT.

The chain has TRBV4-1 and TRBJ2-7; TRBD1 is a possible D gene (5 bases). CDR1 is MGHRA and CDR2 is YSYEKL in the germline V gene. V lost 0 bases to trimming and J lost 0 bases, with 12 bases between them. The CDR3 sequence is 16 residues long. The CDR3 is CASSQEQGDSSYEQYF. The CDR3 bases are TGCGCCAGCAGCCAAGAACAAGGCGACAGCTCCTACGAGCAGTACTTC.

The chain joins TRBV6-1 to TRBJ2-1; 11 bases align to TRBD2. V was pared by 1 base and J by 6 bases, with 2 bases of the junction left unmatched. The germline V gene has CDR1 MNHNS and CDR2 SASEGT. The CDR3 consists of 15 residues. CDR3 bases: TGTGCCAGCAGTGAAGTTAGCGGGGGGGCCAATGAGCAGTTCTTC. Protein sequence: CASSEVSGGANEQFF.

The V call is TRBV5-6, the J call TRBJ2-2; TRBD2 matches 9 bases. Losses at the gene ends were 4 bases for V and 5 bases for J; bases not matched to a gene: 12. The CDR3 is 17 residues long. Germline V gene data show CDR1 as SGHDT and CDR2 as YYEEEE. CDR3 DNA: TGTGCCAGCAGCGCCCCGGGCGGGGGGGTGTCGACCGGGGAGCTGTTTTTT. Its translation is CASSAPGGGVSTGELFF.

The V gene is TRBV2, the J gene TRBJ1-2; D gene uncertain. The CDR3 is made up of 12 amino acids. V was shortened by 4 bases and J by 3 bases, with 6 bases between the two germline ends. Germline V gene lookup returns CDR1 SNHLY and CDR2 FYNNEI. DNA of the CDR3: TGTGCCAGCAGTGGACAAGACTATGGCTACACCTTC. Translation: CASSGQDYGYTF.

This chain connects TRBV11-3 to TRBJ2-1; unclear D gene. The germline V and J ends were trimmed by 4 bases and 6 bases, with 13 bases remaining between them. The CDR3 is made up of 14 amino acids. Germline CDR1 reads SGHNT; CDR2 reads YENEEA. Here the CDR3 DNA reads TGTGCCAGCAGCTCGTTCCTAGGAACCAATGAGCAGTTCTTC. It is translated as CASSSFLGTNEQFF. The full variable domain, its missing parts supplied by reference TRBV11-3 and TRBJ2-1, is EAGVVQSPRYKIIEKKQPVAFWCNPISGHNTLYWYLQNLGQGPELLIRYENEEAVDDSQLPKDRFSAERLKGVDSTLKIQPAELGDSAVYLCASSSFLGTNEQFFGPGTRLTVL.

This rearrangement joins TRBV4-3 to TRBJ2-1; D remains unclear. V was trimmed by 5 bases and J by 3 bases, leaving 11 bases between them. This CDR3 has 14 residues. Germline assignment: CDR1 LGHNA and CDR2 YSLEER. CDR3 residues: CASSKDPRYNEQFF. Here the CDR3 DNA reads TGCGCCAGCAGCAAGGACCCTCGCTACAATGAGCAGTTCTTC.

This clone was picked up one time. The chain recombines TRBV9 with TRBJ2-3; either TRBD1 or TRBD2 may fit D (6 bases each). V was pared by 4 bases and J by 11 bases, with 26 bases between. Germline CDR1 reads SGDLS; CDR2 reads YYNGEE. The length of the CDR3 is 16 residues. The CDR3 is CASSTLDSFFKGGQYF. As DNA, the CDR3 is TGTGCCAGCAGCACCCTCGACTCGTTCTTTAAGGGGGGGCAGTATTTT.